What follows describes a single T cell receptor beta chain. Its antigen is unknown. Trimming stripped 9 bases from V and 7 bases from J, with 19 bases between. The CDR3 has 13 amino acids. Germline lookup yields CDR1 MNHNS and CDR2 SASEGT. Libraries were prepared by immunoSEQ multiplex PCR; TCRdb keeps only in-frame clonotypes and omits some of them. The repertoire consists of around 2,000,000 clones, with roughly 95% occurring once and the leading ten covering 0.1% to 0.15%. The data stem from a study of shared clonotypes between healthy human individuals. Overall study results and limits: Represented diversity, genetic and exposure-history alike, was limited by few donors.

The origin of this receptor is a man between 18 and 29 years old in good health. Sequencing used naive CD4+ T cells sorted from blood. As for subset: CD45RA+ positively selected. The chain couples TRBV6-1 to TRBJ2-7; no clear D. CDR3 amino acids: CASGFVTTGEQYF. The CDR3 nucleotides are TGTGCCAGTGGGTTCGTGACCACCGGAGAGCAGTACTTC.